The 22 T cell receptor beta chains below were found in one sample sequenced in a study of blood T cell repertoires in COVID-19. The table came from immunoSEQ multiplex PCR; TCRdb's copy has only in-frame clones and leaves some out. The table records 86,000 or so clones, approximately 86% of them present only once. Sequencing used peripheral blood. These receptors all come from a man aged 45-65 years with active or convalescent COVID-19.

The chain carries TRBV9 and TRBJ2-1; perhaps TRBD1 as D (6 bases). Germline CDR1 and CDR2: SGDLS and YYNGEE. This CDR3 spans 16 amino acids. Trimming shortened V by 4 bases and J by 2 bases, and 16 bases separated the two germline ends. This chain's CDR3 is CASSPPYREPYNEQFF. In nucleotides, the CDR3 is TGTGCCAGCAGCCCTCCTTACAGGGAACCCTACAATGAGCAGTTCTTC.

The chain combines TRBV12-3 or TRBV12-4 with TRBJ2-5; D unclear. CDR3 size: 13 residues. Trimming removed 6 bases at V and 3 bases at J, with 11 bases between. DNA of the CDR3: TGTGCCAGCAGCCACCAACATGAAGAGACCCAGTACTTC. Residues: CASSHQHEETQYF.

The chain joins TRBV29-1 to TRBJ2-3; TRBD1 agrees at 10 bases. Germline trimming cut 7 bases from V and 3 bases from J; bases unmatched to any gene: 7. CDR1 and CDR2 from the germline V gene are SQVTM and ANQGSEA. The CDR3 is made up of 14 amino acids. In nucleotides, the CDR3 is TGCAGCGGGGACAGGGGTTCGCGTACAGATACGCAGTATTTT. Protein sequence: CSGDRGSRTDTQYF.

The rearrangement uses TRBV7-8 and TRBJ1-3; weak D call: TRBD1 (6 bases). Germline V gene sequence: CDR1 SGHVS, CDR2 FQNEAQ. V lost 1 base to trimming and J lost 4 bases, with 11 bases between them. The CDR3 is 15 residues long. This chain's CDR3 is CASSLGRGKGNTIYF. The CDR3 DNA sequence: TGTGCCAGCAGCTTAGGCAGGGGTAAAGGAAACACCATATATTTT. The variable domain in full, completed from reference TRBV7-8 and TRBJ1-3, reads GAGVSQSPRYKVAKRGQDVALRCDPISGHVSLFWYQQALGQGPEFLTYFQNEAQLDKSGLPSDRFFAERPEGSVSTLKIQRTQQEDSAVYLCASSLGRGKGNTIYFGEGSWLTVV.

This clone showed up just once. V is TRBV7-2 and J is TRBJ1-1, with 7 positions matching TRBD1. The CDR3 length is 14 residues. The junction had 2 bases not matched to a gene; V was cut back by 0 bases and J by 4 bases. The germline gives CDR1 SGHTA, CDR2 FQGNSA. The CDR3 region is CASSLASGGTEAFF. DNA for the CDR3: TGTGCCAGCAGCTTAGCGTCAGGGGGCACTGAAGCTTTCTTT.

The rearrangement links TRBV29-1 to TRBJ2-1; the D gene is possibly TRBD1 (5 bases). The CDR3 is made up of 13 amino acids. Per germline, CDR1 SQVTM and CDR2 ANQGSEA. V was cut by 6 bases and J by 4 bases, with 13 bases left in between. CDR3 nucleotides: TGCAGCGTCTCAAAGGGGCAGTACAATGAGCAGTTCTTC. Translation gives CSVSKGQYNEQFF.

The V and J genes are TRBV3-1 (or the pseudogene TRBV3-2) and TRBJ1-2, with TRBD1 matching over 11 bases. The CDR3 sequence is 14 residues long. V trimming: 5 bases; J trimming: 7 bases; junction bases outside the gene matches: 6. Germline V gene sequence: CDR1 LGHDT, CDR2 YNNKEL (reference sequence). This chain's CDR3 is CASSTGQGVGGYTF. The CDR3 DNA reads TGTGCCAGCAGCACGGGACAGGGGGTTGGTGGCTACACCTTC.

This chain joins TRBV9 and TRBJ2-1, with a possible D match to TRBD1 (5 bases). This CDR3 is built from 17 residues. Between the trimmed V and J ends, which lost 0 bases and 3 bases, there was a span of 16 bases. Germline V gives CDR1 SGDLS, CDR2 YYNGEE. CDR3 nucleotides: TGTGCCAGCAGCGTAGACCCTCAGGGTAGGGACTACAATGAGCAGTTCTTC. This gives the protein CASSVDPQGRDYNEQFF.

This chain links TRBV28 with TRBJ1-2; 12 positions agree with TRBD1. J lost 8 bases, V lost 5 bases, and 6 bases had no gene match. The CDR3 runs 14 residues. Germline assignment: CDR1 MDHEN and CDR2 SYDVKM. The CDR3 loop is CASSGRDRGPGYTF. The DNA of the CDR3 is TGTGCCAGCAGTGGCCGGGACAGGGGGCCCGGCTACACCTTC.

The rearrangement links TRBV29-1 to TRBJ1-4; 8 bases fit TRBD1. The V segment lost 7 bases and the J segment 10 bases; nucleotides outside the gene matches: 5. Germline values: CDR1 SQVTM, CDR2 ANQGSEA. The CDR3 sequence is 11 residues long. The CDR3 protein is CSGGQGAKLFF. In nucleotides, the CDR3 is TGCAGCGGAGGACAGGGCGCAAAACTGTTTTTT.

The rearrangement joins TRBV5-6 to TRBJ2-5, with D uncertain. Germline lookup yields CDR1 SGHDT and CDR2 YYEEEE. The CDR3 totals 13 residues. Trimming cost V 0 bases and J 3 bases, with 6 bases left between them. The CDR3 DNA sequence: TGTGCCAGCAGCTTGGGCACAAAAGAGACCCAGTACTTC. Translating gives CASSLGTKETQYF.

The V and J genes are TRBV5-8 and TRBJ2-3; 7 bases match TRBD1. Trimming cost V 4 bases and J 2 bases; bases outside gene matches: 7. The CDR3 has 15 residues. Per the germline V gene, CDR1 is SGHTS and CDR2 is YDEGEE. CDR3 amino acids: CASSRPGQPTDTQYF. Written as DNA, the CDR3 is TGTGCCAGCAGCAGACCGGGACAGCCCACAGATACGCAGTATTTT. Together with reference TRBV5-8 and TRBJ2-3, the CDR3 gives the full variable domain: EAGVTQSPTHLIKTRGQQATLRCSPISGHTSVYWYQQALGLGLQFLLWYDEGEERNRGNFPPRFSGRQFPNYSSELNVNALELEDSALYLCASSRPGQPTDTQYFGPGTRLTVL.

The chain is built from TRBV28 and TRBJ1-2, with 12 bases aligning to TRBD1. Germline values: CDR1 MDHEN, CDR2 SYDVKM. The V and J ends lost 6 bases and 7 bases, in that order; junction bases with no gene match: 6. The CDR3 loop spans 14 amino acids. The CDR3 is CASSQGQGALGYTF. The CDR3 region has the DNA TGTGCCAGCAGCCAGGGACAGGGGGCGCTTGGCTACACCTTC.

The chain uses TRBV30 and TRBJ2-5, with 16 bases that match TRBD2. The CDR3 runs to 17 residues. Trimming cost V 2 bases and J 6 bases; bases outside gene matches: 9. Germline-derived CDR1 and CDR2 are GTSNPN and SVGIG (reference sequence). CDR3 loop: CAWSPGTSGGARKTQYF. DNA of the CDR3: TGTGCCTGGAGTCCAGGGACTAGCGGGGGGGCCAGGAAGACCCAGTACTTC.

The chain couples TRBV10-3 to TRBJ2-7; 7 nucleotides agree with TRBD1. V shed 2 bases and J 3 bases; nucleotides not matched to a gene: 1. Germline CDR1 and CDR2: ENHRY and SYGVKD. CDR3 length: 13 amino acids. The CDR3 protein is CAISEGDSYEQYV. The CDR3 DNA reads TGTGCCATCAGTGAGGGGGACAGCTACGAGCAGTACGTC.

The rearrangement uses TRBV3-1 (or the pseudogene TRBV3-2) and TRBJ1-2, with TRBD1 matching 8 bases. Germline CDR1 reads LGHDT; CDR2 reads YNNKEL (reference sequence). With V trimmed by 4 bases and J by 7 bases, 8 bases remained unmatched. This CDR3 contains 14 residues. The DNA of the CDR3 is TGTGCCAGCAGCCCCCGGACAGGGTTAAGTGGCTACACCTTC. This translates into CASSPRTGLSGYTF.

The gene calls are TRBV3-1 (or the pseudogene TRBV3-2) and TRBJ1-2, with D possibly TRBD1 on 5 matching bases. The V and J ends lost 10 bases and 5 bases respectively, with 17 bases between them. Germline V gene lookup returns CDR1 LGHDT and CDR2 YNNKEL (reference sequence). The CDR3 is 13 residues long. DNA of the CDR3: TGTGCCACATCCGGGGGTCAGGGTTATGGCTACACCTTC. Translation: CATSGGQGYGYTF.

This clone occurred a few times. The V gene is TRBV5-1, the J gene TRBJ2-2; no definite D call. Trimming took off 5 bases at V and 2 bases at J, with 4 bases between the two ends. Germline V gives CDR1 SGHRS, CDR2 YFSETQ. This CDR3 is built from 12 residues. CDR3 bases: TGCGCCAGCAGTCTCAACACCGGGGAGCTGTTTTTT. It codes for CASSLNTGELFF.

CDR3 DNA sequence: TGTGCCAGCAGTCCCCCTCGGACAGGGCAGACAGATACGCAGTATTTT. Protein: CASSPPRTGQTDTQYF. The chain recombines TRBV28 with TRBJ2-3; TRBD1 matches at 8 bases. The V segment lost 5 bases and the J segment 3 bases; nucleotides outside the gene matches: 10. The germline CDR1 and CDR2 sequences are MDHEN and SYDVKM. There are 16 residues in the CDR3.

The chain uses TRBV2 and TRBJ1-2, with 9 nucleotides matching TRBD1. Germline values: CDR1 SNHLY, CDR2 FYNNEI. This CDR3 has 13 amino acids. The J segment lost 7 bases and the V segment lost 6 bases, leaving 6 bases of the junction unmatched. DNA of the CDR3: TGTGCCAGCAGGCAAGGACAGGGGTCTGGCTACACCTTC. The encoded protein is CASRQGQGSGYTF.

The V call is TRBV30, the J call TRBJ1-5; tentative D call: TRBD1 (6 bases). V gave up 2 bases and J gave up 3 bases, with 11 bases separating them. Germline-derived CDR1 and CDR2 are GTSNPN and SVGIG (reference sequence). This CDR3 comprises 14 residues. CDR3: CAWSQRTANQPQHF. The CDR3 DNA is TGTGCCTGGAGTCAACGGACAGCCAATCAGCCCCAGCATTTT. Variable domain in full (rest from reference TRBV30 and TRBJ1-5): SQTIHQWPATLVQPVGSPLSLECTVEGTSNPNLYWYRQAAGRGLQLLFYSVGIGQISSEVPQNLSASRPQDRQFILSSKKLLLSDSGFYLCAWSQRTANQPQHFGDGTRLSIL.

This chain links TRBV12-3 or TRBV12-4 with TRBJ1-6, with TRBD1 identical over 7 bases. J lost 7 bases, V lost 3 bases, and 0 bases had no gene match. The CDR3 consists of 13 residues. CDR3 DNA: TGTGCCAGCAGTTTGACAGGGAATTCACCCCTCCACTTT. It encodes CASSLTGNSPLHF.